These 23 T cell receptor beta chains share one sample of origin, sequenced in a study of T-cell memory formation after mild COVID-19. TCRdb reprocessed the 5' RACE reads via MiXCR and lists one record per CDR3 protein. The table lists 200,000 or so distinct CDR3 sequences, about 17% of them singletons. Sequencing input: PBMCs or a T cell subset sorted from them (not recorded which). Source of these receptors: an adult woman who had mild COVID-19 (a few samples of this study predate the infection). Cell type and time point are not known.

This clonotype came up a few times. CDR3 sequence (DNA): TGTGCCAGCAGTGCGGGCGGCAGCTCCTACGAGCAGTACTTC. It yields the protein CASSAGGSSYEQYF. This chain connects TRBV12-3 or TRBV12-4 to TRBJ2-7; D possibly corresponds to TRBD2 (5 bases). V dropped 5 bases and J dropped 0 bases, with 11 bases sitting between them. The CDR3 is made up of 14 amino acids.

The J gene is TRBJ1-4, the V gene TRBV14; TRBD1 might be the D (5 bases). Looked up from germline, CDR1 is SGHDN and CDR2 is FVKESK. The CDR3 spans 15 residues. V lost 4 bases, J lost 2 bases, and 11 bases lay in between. The CDR3 region has the DNA TGTGCCAGCAGCCCCAAGGGGATTACTAATGAAAAACTGTTTTTT. It specifies CASSPKGITNEKLFF.

CDR3 sequence reads: CASSIGFLQPQHF. The CDR3 DNA sequence: TGTGCCAGCAGCATTGGATTTCTCCAGCCCCAGCATTTT. The chain uses TRBV11-2 and TRBJ1-5; D is uncertain. This CDR3 is 13 amino acids long. Deletions cut 5 bases from V and 7 bases from J, with 12 bases between. Germline-derived CDR1 and CDR2 are SGHAT and FQNNGV. Full variable domain (outside the CDR3, taken from reference TRBV11-2 and TRBJ1-5): EAGVAQSPRYKIIEKRQSVAFWCNPISGHATLYWYQQILGQGPKLLIQFQNNGVVDDSQLPKDRFSAERLKGVDSTLKIQPAKLEDSAVYLCASSIGFLQPQHFGDGTRLSIL.

This clonotype appeared many times. The chain uses TRBV7-8 and TRBJ1-2; the D is unclear. The germline V and J ends were trimmed by 5 bases and 7 bases, with 11 bases remaining between them. This CDR3 has 12 residues. Germline V gene data show CDR1 as SGHVS and CDR2 as FQNEAQ. The CDR3 DNA sequence: TGTGCCAGCAGCCAGGAACTAGGTGGCTACACCTTC. Translating it yields CASSQELGGYTF.

The chain employs TRBV3-1 and TRBJ2-1; 10 positions agree with TRBD1. CDR1 is LGHDT and CDR2 is YNNKEL in the germline V gene (reference sequence). The CDR3 totals 16 residues. V was clipped by 1 base and J by 6 bases; unmatched bases: 6. This CDR3 is CASSQGQGAIGNEQFF. The CDR3 nucleotides are TGTGCCAGCAGCCAAGGACAGGGGGCGATTGGCAATGAGCAGTTCTTC.

This chain connects TRBV20-1 to TRBJ1-1; possible D gene TRBD1, 5 bases. The CDR3 totals 15 residues. From germline, CDR1 is DFQATT and CDR2 SNEGSKA (reference sequence). V was clipped by 3 bases and J by 5 bases, with 19 bases between them. CDR3: CSASLGANTGTEAFF. CDR3 DNA sequence: TGCAGTGCTAGTCTCGGGGCGAACACGGGGACTGAAGCTTTCTTT.

This clonotype was detected once. The chain has TRBV19 and TRBJ1-2; D possibly corresponds to TRBD1 (5 bases). With 4 bases removed from V and 4 bases from J, the gap between germline ends came to 16 bases. This CDR3 is built from 15 residues. CDR1 LNHDA and CDR2 SQIVND come from the germline V gene (reference sequence). This CDR3 is CASSNQMDNAYGYTF. As DNA, the CDR3 is TGTGCCAGTAGTAACCAAATGGACAACGCCTATGGCTACACCTTC. The full variable domain, with the rest looked up from reference TRBV19 and TRBJ1-2, is DGGITQSPKYLFRKEGQNVTLSCEQNLNHDAMYWYRQDPGQGLRLIYYSQIVNDFQKGDIAEGYSVSREKKESFPLTVTSAQKNPTAFYLCASSNQMDNAYGYTFGSGTRLTVV.

The V call is TRBV25-1, the J call TRBJ2-5; D may match TRBD1 or TRBD2 (5 bases each). This CDR3 is built from 16 residues. Germline V gene sequence: CDR1 MGHDK, CDR2 SYGVNS. V was trimmed by 6 bases and J by 0 bases, leaving 17 bases between them. The CDR3 sequence is CASRGAGKGYQETQYF. Here the CDR3 DNA reads TGTGCCAGCAGGGGAGCAGGGAAGGGGTACCAAGAGACCCAGTACTTC.

This rearrangement joins TRBV5-6 to TRBJ2-1; D tentatively fits TRBD1 or TRBD2 (6 bases each). V was clipped by 0 bases and J by 5 bases, with 15 bases between them. This CDR3 has 16 amino acids. CDR1 and CDR2 from the germline V gene are SGHDT and YYEEEE. CDR3 region: CASSLDQGRINNEQFF. CDR3 DNA sequence: TGTGCCAGCAGCTTGGATCAGGGGAGGATAAACAATGAGCAGTTCTTC.

There are a few counts of this clonotype. CDR3 amino acids: CASSLRTEVTEAFF. The DNA of the CDR3 is TGTGCCAGCAGCCTCAGGACCGAGGTCACTGAAGCTTTCTTT. J is TRBJ1-1 and V is TRBV16; D unresolved. There are 14 residues in the CDR3. Germline CDR1 is KGHSY and CDR2 is FQNENV. Trimming stripped 4 bases from V and 4 bases from J, with 13 bases between.

This clonotype showed up just a few times. The V call is TRBV6-5, the J call TRBJ2-5; 12 bases line up with TRBD1. Per the germline V gene, CDR1 is MNHEY and CDR2 is SVGAGI. The CDR3 length is 15 residues. Trimming at V came to 6 bases and at J to 4 bases, leaving 6 bases not matched to a gene. CDR3 sequence: CASRRDRGRVETQYF. The CDR3 bases are TGTGCCAGCAGGCGGGACAGGGGGCGCGTAGAGACCCAGTACTTC.

This clonotype was seen more than once but under ten times. The genes are TRBV7-2 and TRBJ2-1, with 8 nucleotides matching TRBD2. J was trimmed by 2 bases and V by 5 bases; bases with no gene match: 20. The germline gives CDR1 SGHTA, CDR2 FQGNSA. This CDR3 has 20 residues. CDR3 in amino acids: CASSRPTSGPDLRTYNEQFF. In DNA form, the CDR3 reads TGTGCCAGCAGCCGCCCTACTAGCGGACCGGACCTTCGGACCTACAATGAGCAGTTCTTC.

This rearrangement joins TRBV6-5 to TRBJ1-2; D is possibly TRBD1 (5 bases). The CDR3 is 13 amino acids. Trimming took 6 bases from V and 8 from J, leaving 16 bases between them. CDR1 is MNHEY and CDR2 is SVGAGI in the germline V gene. CDR3 sequence (DNA): TGTGCCAGCAGCCCCCCGGGGACCTCCGGCTACACCTTC. Translating gives CASSPPGTSGYTF.

The V gene is TRBV19, the J gene TRBJ2-1; the match to TRBD2 covers 11 bases. CDR1 and CDR2 (germline): LNHDA, SQIVND (reference sequence). This CDR3 contains 14 residues. Trimming at V came to 4 bases and at J to 6 bases, leaving 2 bases not matched to a gene. In DNA form, the CDR3 reads TGTGCCAGTAGTAGTAGCGGGGGGGTCAATGAGCAGTTCTTC. Amino acid sequence: CASSSSGGVNEQFF.

The chain carries TRBV4-2 and TRBJ2-7, with D maybe TRBD1 (5 bases). Germline V gene lookup returns CDR1 LGHNA and CDR2 YNFKEQ. The CDR3 has 17 residues. Trimming cost V 1 base and J 5 bases, with 21 bases left between them. The CDR3 protein is CASSQGRSAGKGNEQYF. The CDR3 region has the DNA TGTGCCAGCAGCCAAGGACGAAGCGCAGGGAAGGGGAACGAGCAGTACTTC.

This clonotype was detected a few times. This CDR3 is CASSLGGPNTEAFF. CDR3 in DNA: TGCGCCAGCAGCTTGGGGGGTCCGAACACTGAAGCTTTCTTT. The rearrangement links TRBV5-1 to TRBJ1-1, with D uncertain. This CDR3 region has 14 residues. Between the trimmed V and J ends, which lost 0 bases and 1 base, there was a span of 7 bases. The germline V gene encodes CDR1 SGHRS and CDR2 YFSETQ.

The chain couples TRBV9 to TRBJ2-1; D is unresolved. V dropped 0 bases and J dropped 5 bases, with 6 bases sitting between them. The CDR3 runs to 13 residues. Germline V lookup: CDR1 SGDLS, CDR2 YYNGEE. CDR3 in amino acids: CASSVEDNNEQFF. The CDR3 DNA follows: TGTGCCAGCAGCGTAGAAGATAACAATGAGCAGTTCTTC.

This clonotype was counted only a few times. V gene TRBV7-3 combines with J gene TRBJ2-6, with 9 bases aligning to TRBD1. Trimming removed 6 bases from V and 0 bases from J; junction bases left unmatched: 6. Germline lookup yields CDR1 SGHTA and CDR2 FQGTGA. CDR3 length: 17 residues. CDR3 sequence (DNA): TGTGCCAGCAGACCGGGACAGGGACGCTCTGGGGCCAACGTCCTGACTTTC. It is translated as CASRPGQGRSGANVLTF.

This chain uses TRBV10-3 with TRBJ1-2; D not resolved. Germline lookup yields CDR1 ENHRY and CDR2 SYGVKD. The CDR3 contains 14 residues. V dropped 0 bases and J dropped 8 bases, with 13 bases sitting between them. The DNA for the CDR3 is TGTGCCATCAGTGAGTCGACCGGGAGAGAGGGCTACACCTTC. Translation: CAISESTGREGYTF.

This clonotype was seen more than once but under ten times. The CDR3 DNA reads as TGCGCCAGCAGCCAAGGGCAGTACACAGATACGCAGTATTTT. It encodes CASSQGQYTDTQYF. The rearrangement joins TRBV4-1 to TRBJ2-3; no clear D gene. V lost 1 base, J lost 2 bases, and 7 bases lay in between. CDR1 MGHRA and CDR2 YSYEKL come from the germline V gene. CDR3 length equals 14 residues.

The J gene is TRBJ1-1, the V gene TRBV3-1; D unclear. V gave up 0 bases and J gave up 7 bases, with 9 bases separating them. The CDR3 is 13 amino acids. Looked up from germline, CDR1 is LGHDT and CDR2 is YNNKEL (reference sequence). The CDR3 loop reads CASSQDRYGEAFF. The DNA of the CDR3 is TGTGCCAGCAGCCAAGACCGATACGGTGAAGCTTTCTTT. Complete variable domain (other parts from reference TRBV3-1 and TRBJ1-1): DTAVSQTPKYLVTQMGNDKSIKCEQNLGHDTMYWYKQDSKKFLKIMFSYNNKELIINETVPNRFSPKSPDKAHLNLHINSLELGDSAVYFCASSQDRYGEAFFGQGTRLTVV.

The V call is TRBV7-2, the J call TRBJ2-3; D might be TRBD2 (5 bases). Germline loops: CDR1 SGHTA, CDR2 FQGNSA. Trimming pared 5 bases from V and 7 bases from J, leaving 19 bases between. The CDR3 loop spans 15 amino acids. Here the CDR3 reads CASSRTGVKPHTQYF. In DNA, the CDR3 is TGTGCCAGCAGCCGAACCGGGGTAAAACCTCATACGCAGTATTTT.

The rearrangement joins TRBV19 to TRBJ2-1, with D possibly TRBD2 on 6 matching bases. V lost 7 bases to trimming and J lost 4 bases, with 23 bases between them. The CDR3 loop spans 17 amino acids. CDR1 LNHDA and CDR2 SQIVND come from the germline V gene (reference sequence). CDR3 nucleotides: TGTGCCAGTACCCCAAGTCCCGGACTAATACTATACAATGAGCAGTTCTTC. This gives the protein CASTPSPGLILYNEQFF.